This T cell receptor (beta chain) is from a study of chemoradiotherapy in HPV16-positive cancers. Findings of the study overall: Non-HPV-specific T cells did not expand in tumors during treatment, whereas candidate HPV-specific clones and E7-related motifs did.

Assay used: immunoSEQ multiplex PCR; TCRdb lists only in-frame clones, some missing. The repertoire holds almost 5,500 clones, with roughly 74% as singletons. This clone was observed a handful of times. What it recognizes is unknown. This clonotype was obtained from a human donor with HPV-associated anogenital cancer. The starting material was tumor tissue, obtained from a patient who underwent chemoradiotherapy.

The CDR3 reads CASRNNRVAGQPQHF. In nucleotides, the CDR3 is TGTGCCAGCAGAAACAACAGGGTTGCCGGTCAGCCCCAGCATTTT. V and J are TRBV28 and TRBJ1-5; D is perhaps TRBD1 (6 bases). The germline CDR1 and CDR2 sequences are MDHEN and SYDVKM. The CDR3 spans 15 residues. Trimming left V 6 bases short and J 6 bases short, with 18 bases between.